The sequence of this T cell receptor beta chain was determined in a study of cytomegalovirus exposure and HLA in healthy donors. V shed 8 bases and J 4 bases; nucleotides not matched to a gene: 6. This CDR3 spans 14 amino acids. The germline V gene encodes CDR1 LNHDA and CDR2 SQIVND (reference sequence). A multiplex PCR was run with 60 Vbeta primers and 13 Jbeta primers. Profiled with immunoSEQ multiplex PCR; TCRdb holds only in-frame clones, not every one. The data contain approximately 180,000 clones, approximately 78% of them singletons. The sequenced material came from PBMCs. V usage is TRBV19 and J usage is TRBJ1-5; 9 positions match TRBD1. The clonotype was recovered from a human donor in good health. The CDR3 DNA is TGTGCCAGTGCCCGGGACAGGGTTAATCAGCCCCAGCATTTT. This sequence encodes CASARDRVNQPQHF.